Listed below are T cell receptor beta chains from one sample, sequenced in a study of regulatory T cells in long-lasting Graves disease. TCRdb itself ran the multiplex PCR reads through MiXCR, one entry per CDR3 protein. Of about 610,000 distinct CDR3 sequences in the sample, 15% to 20% were seen once. The same sample was also studied in work on T cells in Graves' hyperthyroidism and ophthalmopathy.

The material sequenced was peripheral blood mononuclear cells (PBMCs), taken at new diagnosis, from a patient treated with antithyroid drugs. The receptors originated from a man between 18 and 35 years old with Graves disease. CDR3s include the opening cysteine and the closing phenylalanine or tryptophan. A D gene is named only where the DNA matches it firmly. Only part of the rows carry a size: once, few, many, or a class if the clone is expanded.

TGTGCCAGCAGCTCCTCCAGGTTCCAGAGGGAGACCCAGTACTTC CASSSSRFQRETQYF NA TRBJ2-5 TRBV11-2 many
TGCGCCAGCAAAATTAGCGGGAGAGGAGAGACCCAGTACTTC CASKISGRGETQYF TRBD2 TRBJ2-5 TRBV5-1 NA
TGCGCCAGCAGCTTGGGGGCGGCAGGGGTCCGGGAGACCCAGTACTTC CASSLGAAGVRETQYF NA TRBJ2-5 TRBV5-1 few
TGTGCCAGCAGTTTGAGGGGCGCAAGAGCCGGGGAGCTGTTTTTT CASSLRGARAGELFF NA TRBJ2-2 TRBV28 many
TGTGCCAGTAGTTCGACAGGGCGACTAAGCTCCTACAATGAGCAGTTCTTC CASSSTGRLSSYNEQFF TRBD1 TRBJ2-1 TRBV19 few
TGTGCCAGCAGCGGGAGCACTGAAGCTTTCTTT CASSGSTEAFF NA TRBJ1-1 TRBV28 many
TGTGCCAGCAGTTACTCCCAGGACGAGCAGTACTTC CASSYSQDEQYF NA TRBJ2-7 TRBV6-2/TRBV6-3 few
TGTGCCAGCAGGCAGGCACTTCTCAGGACCTACGAGCAGTACTTC CASRQALLRTYEQYF NA TRBJ2-7 TRBV28 few
TGTGCCAGCAGTTACACGCCGGGACAGAGCTCCTATAATTCACCCCTCCACTTT CASSYTPGQSSYNSPLHF TRBD1 TRBJ1-6 TRBV6-2/TRBV6-3 few
TGTGCCAGGGGGGAGAGCACAGATACGCAGTATTTT CARGESTDTQYF NA TRBJ2-3 TRBV6-2/TRBV6-3 few
TGTGCCAGCAGCGTGGTGGGAGGACCAATCTACGAGCAGTACTTC CASSVVGGPIYEQYF NA TRBJ2-7 TRBV9 few
TGCAGTGCTAGGGGGGACAGTTCGGGGCTTGAAAAACTGTTTTTT CSARGDSSGLEKLFF TRBD1 TRBJ1-4 TRBV20-1 few
TGCAGCGTTGTACCGGGGTATGGCTACACCTTC CSVVPGYGYTF NA TRBJ1-2 TRBV29-1 NA
TGCAGCGTCGAGCGGCAGGGTAGGCACTGGGACTATGGCTACACCTTC CSVERQGRHWDYGYTF NA TRBJ1-2 TRBV29-1 NA
TGTGCCAGCAGTGAAGGGGTAGGGGGTTACAATGAGCAGTTCTTC CASSEGVGGYNEQFF NA TRBJ2-1 TRBV6-2/TRBV6-3 NA
TGTGCCTGGAGTGTGGCGGTGGGGACTGAAGCTTTCTTT CAWSVAVGTEAFF NA TRBJ1-1 TRBV30 many
TGCGCCAGCAGCGGGGGACAGGGGGCGACCGAGCAGTTCTTC CASSGGQGATEQFF TRBD1 TRBJ2-1 TRBV5-1 NA
TGTGCCAGTAGTCTAAAGCGGGGGCTGGGGAACACTGAAGCTTTCTTT CASSLKRGLGNTEAFF NA TRBJ1-1 TRBV19 NA
TGCAGTGCTAGAGACGCCGGACTGTCGTACAATGAGCAGTTCTTC CSARDAGLSYNEQFF NA TRBJ2-1 TRBV20-1 many
TGTGCCAGCAGCTCGCCCAGCGCCGGCTCCTACAATGAGCAGTTCTTC CASSSPSAGSYNEQFF NA TRBJ2-1 TRBV7-9 many
TGTGCCAGCAGCCAAGATCGAGGGACCGGCTACACCTTC CASSQDRGTGYTF NA TRBJ1-2 TRBV3-1 many
TGTGCCAGCAGCCAAGTCGGGGGGCGGAACGAGCAGTACTTC CASSQVGGRNEQYF NA TRBJ2-7 TRBV14 few
TGCGCCAGCAGTGAAAAGTACAGCTACACCTTC CASSEKYSYTF NA TRBJ1-2 TRBV10-2 many
TGTGCCAGCAGTTACGGGACTGCGTGGGAGCAGTACTTC CASSYGTAWEQYF NA TRBJ2-7 TRBV6-2/TRBV6-3 NA
TGTGCCAGCAGCTGGGGCCTGAGCAATCAGCCCCAGCATTTT CASSWGLSNQPQHF NA TRBJ1-5 TRBV28 few
TGCAGTGCAACGGGACCCGTAGGGGAGACCCAGTACTTC CSATGPVGETQYF NA TRBJ2-5 TRBV20-1 NA
TGTGCCACCTTTAGCGGGAGAAGGACAGATACGCAGTATTTT CATFSGRRTDTQYF TRBD2 TRBJ2-3 TRBV5-5 NA
TGTGCCAGCAGCTCGACAGGGTCCCCAATCGAGCAGTACTTC CASSSTGSPIEQYF TRBD1 TRBJ2-7 TRBV7-9 many
TGTGCCAGCAGCTCACAGCTTCAGGCTAACTATGGCTACACCTTC CASSSQLQANYGYTF NA TRBJ1-2 TRBV4-2 few